This TCR beta chain was recovered during a study of CD8 T cells in Susac syndrome. Study in general: Patients with Susac syndrome were therapy-naive, on corticosteroids, or on intravenous immunoglobulin alone at blood draw.

This clonotype was seen a single time. Random hexamers were used to reverse transcribe an amount of about 0.45 to 1 ug RNA. TCR beta CDR3 was amplified by immunoSEQ multiplex PCR. This amplification extended across 54 Vbeta and 13 Jbeta segments. TCRdb reanalysed the immunoSEQ multiplex PCR reads using MiXCR and keeps one entry per CDR3 protein. The sample shows some 160,000 distinct CDR3 sequences, around 95% of them seen only once. Trimming removed 5 bases at V and 6 bases at J, with 22 bases between. CDR3 length: 16 residues. Germline CDR1 SGHTA, CDR2 FQGTGA. The authors sequenced TCR beta from blood CD8+ and CD4+ T cells. The CD8+ and CD4+ T cells were isolated magnetically using a negative isolation approach, whereas the TEMRA cells were enriched by FACS.

The sample taken for sequencing was CD4+ T cells from PBMCs. The V and J genes are TRBV7-3 and TRBJ1-1; unclear D gene. The receptor comes from a human donor with Susac syndrome. The CDR3 nucleotides are TGTGCCAGCAGCCCCTCGGGAGGTTCGGTTGTGCCTGAAGCTTTCTTT. It encodes CASSPSGGSVVPEAFF.